This T cell receptor (beta chain) was sequenced in a study of CD8 T cells in Susac syndrome. Overall study findings and caveats: As the study acknowledged, the number of individuals in its TCR sequencing and HLA analysis was relatively small.

This clonotype has just one count. Antigen: not known. The CDR3 is 14 residues long. Germline-derived CDR1 and CDR2 are MNHNY and SVGAGI (reference sequence). V gave up 4 bases and J gave up 1 base, with 8 bases separating them. RNA, at about 0.5 to 1 ug, was reverse transcribed with random hexamers. From the immunoSEQ multiplex PCR reads, TCRdb called clonotypes with MiXCR, one entry per CDR3 protein. The table lists around 190,000 distinct CDR3 sequences, roughly 96% of them singletons. Sequencing input: CD8+ T cells from PBMCs. The chain uses TRBV6-6 and TRBJ1-5; D remains unclear. This sequence was found in a human donor with multiple sclerosis. The CDR3: CASSWEGSNQPQHF. The CDR3 DNA reads as TGTGCCAGCAGTTGGGAGGGCAGCAATCAGCCCCAGCATTTT.